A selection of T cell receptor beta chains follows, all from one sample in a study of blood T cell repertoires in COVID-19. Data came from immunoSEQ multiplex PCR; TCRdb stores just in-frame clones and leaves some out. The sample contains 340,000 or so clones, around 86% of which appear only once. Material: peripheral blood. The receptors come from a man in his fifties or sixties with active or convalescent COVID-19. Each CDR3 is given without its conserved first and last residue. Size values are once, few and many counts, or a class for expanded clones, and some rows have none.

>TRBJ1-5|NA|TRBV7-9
ASSPNRGDGQPQH
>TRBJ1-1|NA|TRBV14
ASSRDRAVPEAF
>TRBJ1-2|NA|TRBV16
ASSPNTNYGYT
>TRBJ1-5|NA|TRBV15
ATSRDFSGLGRGNQPQH
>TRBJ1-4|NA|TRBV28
ASSFGGSEKLF
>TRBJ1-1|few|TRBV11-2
ASSLDRRGGTEAF
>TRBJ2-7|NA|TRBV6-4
ASSVEPGQGYEQY
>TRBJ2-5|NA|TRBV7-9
ASSLAGRQETQY
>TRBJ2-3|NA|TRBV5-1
ASSLDLSGRAGTDTQY
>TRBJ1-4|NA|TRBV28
ASSLGGEEF
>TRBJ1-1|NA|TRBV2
ASSLTRRDTEAF
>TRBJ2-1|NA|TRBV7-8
ASSRSGTYNEQF
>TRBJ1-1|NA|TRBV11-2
ASSLFRTPDTEAF
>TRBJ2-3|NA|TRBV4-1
ASSQDFEGGPDTQY
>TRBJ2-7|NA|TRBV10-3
AISESLANSYEQY
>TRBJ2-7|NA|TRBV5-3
ARSSSPDSSYEQY
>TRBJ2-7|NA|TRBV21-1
ASPRTSGSYEQY
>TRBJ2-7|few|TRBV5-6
ASSLLGQGSYEQY
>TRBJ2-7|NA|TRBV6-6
ASIDRGGTYEQY
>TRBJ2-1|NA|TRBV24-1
ATSDSPTWSSYNEQF
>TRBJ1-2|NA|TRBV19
ASSKTGYGYT
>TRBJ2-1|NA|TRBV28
ASSSAGGTGDGDEQF
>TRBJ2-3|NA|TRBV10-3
AISEDRVTTDTQY
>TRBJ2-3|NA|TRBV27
ASSPRLAENTDTQY
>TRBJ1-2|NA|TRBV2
ASSLGTDYGYT
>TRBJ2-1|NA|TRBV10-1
ASFSTSGAYNEQF
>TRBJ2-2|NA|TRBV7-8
ASSLARVNTGELF
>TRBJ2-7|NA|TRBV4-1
ASSPEGDYYEQY
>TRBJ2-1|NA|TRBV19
ASSIGGGAYNEQF
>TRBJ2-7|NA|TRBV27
ASRNPSTGLYEQY
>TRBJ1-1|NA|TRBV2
ASSELGGTEAF
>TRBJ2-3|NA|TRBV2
ASSVSGMRADTQY
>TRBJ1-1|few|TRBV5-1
ASSLGTGSWATEAF
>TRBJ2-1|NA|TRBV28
ASSLKGFTLVDEQF
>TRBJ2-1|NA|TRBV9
ASSTRTGSSYNEQF
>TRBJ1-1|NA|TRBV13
ASSPRDREAF
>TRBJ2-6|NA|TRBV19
ASSTGQGMPGANVLT
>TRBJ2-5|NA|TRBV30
AWSLAGGRKETQY
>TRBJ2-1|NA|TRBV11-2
ASSPTGGRYNEQF
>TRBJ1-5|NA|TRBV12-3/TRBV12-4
ASNNRVAQPQH
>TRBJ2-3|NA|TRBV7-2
ASQRGGAVDTQY
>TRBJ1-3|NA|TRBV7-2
ASSLWTGDGNTIY
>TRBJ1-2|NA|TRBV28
ASSLTGVGYT
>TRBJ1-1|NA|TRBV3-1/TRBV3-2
ASSPSDRSTEAF
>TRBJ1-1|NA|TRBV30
AWTGDRSEAF
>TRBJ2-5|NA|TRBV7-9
ASSLTGEETQY
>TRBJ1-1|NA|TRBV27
ASSQQGRTEAF
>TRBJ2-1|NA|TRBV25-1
ASSESHGLGGYNEQF
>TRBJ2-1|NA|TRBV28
ASSPDRGLGSSYNEQF
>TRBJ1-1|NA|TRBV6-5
ASRIQGDTEAF
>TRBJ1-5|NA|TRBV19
ASTLTGLFRNQPQH
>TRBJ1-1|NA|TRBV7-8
ASLSGGGTEAF
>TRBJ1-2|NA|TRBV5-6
ASSLGARDSNYGYT